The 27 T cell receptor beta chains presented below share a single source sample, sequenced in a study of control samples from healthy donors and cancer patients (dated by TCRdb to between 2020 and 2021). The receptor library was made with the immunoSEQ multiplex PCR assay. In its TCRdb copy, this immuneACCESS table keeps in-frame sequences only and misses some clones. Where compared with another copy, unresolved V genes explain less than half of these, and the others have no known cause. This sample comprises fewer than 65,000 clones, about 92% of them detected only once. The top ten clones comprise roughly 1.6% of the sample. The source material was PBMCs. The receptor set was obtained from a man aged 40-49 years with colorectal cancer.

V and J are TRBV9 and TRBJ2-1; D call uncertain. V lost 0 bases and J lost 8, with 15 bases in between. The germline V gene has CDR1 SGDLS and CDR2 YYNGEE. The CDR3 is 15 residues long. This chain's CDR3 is CASSVVEHGFDEQFF. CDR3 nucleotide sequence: TGTGCCAGCAGCGTAGTAGAACACGGCTTCGATGAGCAGTTCTTC.

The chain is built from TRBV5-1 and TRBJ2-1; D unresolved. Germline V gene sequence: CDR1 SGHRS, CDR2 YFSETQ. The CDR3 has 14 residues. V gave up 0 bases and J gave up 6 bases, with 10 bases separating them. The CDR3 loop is CASSLGANSNEQFF. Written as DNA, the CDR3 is TGCGCCAGCAGCTTGGGGGCCAATTCCAATGAGCAGTTCTTC.

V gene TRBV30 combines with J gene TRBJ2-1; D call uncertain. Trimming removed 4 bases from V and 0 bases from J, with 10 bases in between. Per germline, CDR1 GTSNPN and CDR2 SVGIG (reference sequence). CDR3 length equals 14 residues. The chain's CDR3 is CAWTFQSSYNEQFF. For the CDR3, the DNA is TGTGCCTGGACATTCCAAAGCTCCTACAATGAGCAGTTCTTC.

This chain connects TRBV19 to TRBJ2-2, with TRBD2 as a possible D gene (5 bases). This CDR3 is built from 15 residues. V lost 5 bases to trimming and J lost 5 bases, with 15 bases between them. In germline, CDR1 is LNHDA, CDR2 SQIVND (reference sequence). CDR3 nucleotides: TGTGCCAGTAGTCTCCTAACGGGATATACCGGGGAGCTGTTTTTT. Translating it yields CASSLLTGYTGELFF.

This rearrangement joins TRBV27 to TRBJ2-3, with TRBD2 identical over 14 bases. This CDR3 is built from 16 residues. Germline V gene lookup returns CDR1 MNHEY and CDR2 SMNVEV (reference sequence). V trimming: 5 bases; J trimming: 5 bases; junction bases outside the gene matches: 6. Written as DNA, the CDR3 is TGTGCCAGCAGTCCCGGGACTAGCGGGAGTGTAGATACGCAGTATTTT. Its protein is CASSPGTSGSVDTQYF.

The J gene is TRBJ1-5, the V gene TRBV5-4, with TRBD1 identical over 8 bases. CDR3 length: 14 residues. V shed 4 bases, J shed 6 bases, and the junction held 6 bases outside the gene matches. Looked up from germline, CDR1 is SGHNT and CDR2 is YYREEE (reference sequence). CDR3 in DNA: TGTGCCAGCAGCGTTCAGGGGGCCGGTCAGCCCCAGCATTTT. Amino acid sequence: CASSVQGAGQPQHF.

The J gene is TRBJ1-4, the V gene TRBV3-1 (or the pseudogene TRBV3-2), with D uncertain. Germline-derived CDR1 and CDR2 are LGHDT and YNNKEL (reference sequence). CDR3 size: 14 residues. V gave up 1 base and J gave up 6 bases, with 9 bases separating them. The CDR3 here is CASSQVKGYEKLFF. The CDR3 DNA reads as TGTGCCAGCAGCCAAGTAAAGGGCTATGAAAAACTGTTTTTT.

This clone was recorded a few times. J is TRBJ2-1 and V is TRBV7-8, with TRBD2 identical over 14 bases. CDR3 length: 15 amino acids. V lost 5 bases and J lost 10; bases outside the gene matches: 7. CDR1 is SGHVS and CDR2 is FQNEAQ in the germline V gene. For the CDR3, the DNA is TGTGCCAGCAGCCACATTCGACTAGCGGGAGGGGAGCAGTTCTTC. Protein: CASSHIRLAGGEQFF. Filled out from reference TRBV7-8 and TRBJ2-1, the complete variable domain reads GAGVSQSPRYKVAKRGQDVALRCDPISGHVSLFWYQQALGQGPEFLTYFQNEAQLDKSGLPSDRFFAERPEGSVSTLKIQRTQQEDSAVYLCASSHIRLAGGEQFFGPGTRLTVL.

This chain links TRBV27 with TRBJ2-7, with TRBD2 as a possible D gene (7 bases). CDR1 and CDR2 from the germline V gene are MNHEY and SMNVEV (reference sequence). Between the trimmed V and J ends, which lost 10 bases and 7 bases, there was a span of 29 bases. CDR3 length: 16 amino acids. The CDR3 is CATGPSRGPTRAEQYF. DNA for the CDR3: TGTGCCACCGGACCTTCGCGGGGGCCAACACGGGCGGAGCAGTACTTC.

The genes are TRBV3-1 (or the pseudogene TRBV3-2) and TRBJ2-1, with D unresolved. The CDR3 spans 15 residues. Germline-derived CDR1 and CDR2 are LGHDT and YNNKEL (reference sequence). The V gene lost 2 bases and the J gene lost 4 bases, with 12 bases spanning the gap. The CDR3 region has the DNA TGTGCCAGCAGCCAAACGCGGCAGCCTTACAATGAGCAGTTCTTC. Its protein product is CASSQTRQPYNEQFF.

The CDR3 DNA is TGTGCCAGCAGCCATACAGGGACCGCTGAGCAGTTCTTC. Translated: CASSHTGTAEQFF. The rearrangement links TRBV3-1 (or the pseudogene TRBV3-2) to TRBJ2-1; TRBD1 is a possible D gene (6 bases). This CDR3 spans 13 amino acids. Germline V CDR1 and CDR2: LGHDT, YNNKEL (reference sequence). V lost 3 bases and J lost 9, with 12 bases in between.

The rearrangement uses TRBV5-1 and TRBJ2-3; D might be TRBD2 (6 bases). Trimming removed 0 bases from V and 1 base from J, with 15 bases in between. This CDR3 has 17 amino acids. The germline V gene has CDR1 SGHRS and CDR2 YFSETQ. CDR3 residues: CASSLGLFSGGTDTQYF. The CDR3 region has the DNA TGCGCCAGCAGCTTGGGACTTTTTAGCGGAGGCACAGATACGCAGTATTTT.

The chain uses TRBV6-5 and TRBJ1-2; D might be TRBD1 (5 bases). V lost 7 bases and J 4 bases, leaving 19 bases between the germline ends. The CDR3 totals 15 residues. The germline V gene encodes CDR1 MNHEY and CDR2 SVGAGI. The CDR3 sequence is CASTDVGTRGYGYTF. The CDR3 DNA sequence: TGTGCCAGCACCGATGTAGGGACTCGAGGCTATGGCTACACCTTC.

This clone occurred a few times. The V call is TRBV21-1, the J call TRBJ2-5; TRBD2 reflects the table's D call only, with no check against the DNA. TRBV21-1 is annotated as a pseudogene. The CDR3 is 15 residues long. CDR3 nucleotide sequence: TGTGCCAGCAGCTTGAAGCGGTTTGGTTTGGAGACCCAGTACTTC. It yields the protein CASSLKRFGLETQYF.

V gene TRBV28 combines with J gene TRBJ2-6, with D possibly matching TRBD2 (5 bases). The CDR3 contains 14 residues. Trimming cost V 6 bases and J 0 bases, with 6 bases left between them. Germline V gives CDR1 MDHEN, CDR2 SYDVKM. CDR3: CASRRVSGANVLTF. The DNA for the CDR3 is TGTGCCAGCAGGAGGGTCTCTGGGGCCAACGTCCTGACTTTC.

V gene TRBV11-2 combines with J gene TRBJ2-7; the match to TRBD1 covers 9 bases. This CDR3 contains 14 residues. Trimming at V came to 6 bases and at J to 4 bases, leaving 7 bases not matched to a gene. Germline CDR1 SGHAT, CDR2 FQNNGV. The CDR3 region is CASRAGTGSYEQYF. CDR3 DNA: TGTGCCAGCAGGGCCGGGACAGGGTCGTACGAGCAGTACTTC.

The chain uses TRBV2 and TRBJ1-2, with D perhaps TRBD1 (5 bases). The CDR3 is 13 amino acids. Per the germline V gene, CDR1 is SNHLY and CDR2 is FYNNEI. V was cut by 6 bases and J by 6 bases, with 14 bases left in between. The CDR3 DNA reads TGTGCCAGCAGAATCGACAGCCCTCATGGCTACACCTTC. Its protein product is CASRIDSPHGYTF.

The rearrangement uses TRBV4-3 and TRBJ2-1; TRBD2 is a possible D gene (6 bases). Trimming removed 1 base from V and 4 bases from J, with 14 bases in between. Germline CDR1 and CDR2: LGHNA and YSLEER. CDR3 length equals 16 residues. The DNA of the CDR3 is TGCGCCAGCAGCCAAGGTTGGGGGGTCCTTTACAATGAGCAGTTCTTC. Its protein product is CASSQGWGVLYNEQFF.

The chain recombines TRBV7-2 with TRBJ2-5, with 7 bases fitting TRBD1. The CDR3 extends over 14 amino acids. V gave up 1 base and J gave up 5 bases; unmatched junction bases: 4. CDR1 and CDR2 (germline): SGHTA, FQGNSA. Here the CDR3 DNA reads TGTGCCAGCAGCTTAGGACAGGGTTACGAGACCCAGTACTTC. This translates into CASSLGQGYETQYF.

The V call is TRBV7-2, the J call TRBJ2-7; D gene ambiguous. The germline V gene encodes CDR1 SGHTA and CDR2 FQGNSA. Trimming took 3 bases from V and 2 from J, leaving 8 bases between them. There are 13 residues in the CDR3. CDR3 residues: CASSFGQAYEQYF. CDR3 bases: TGTGCCAGCAGCTTTGGGCAAGCCTACGAGCAGTACTTC. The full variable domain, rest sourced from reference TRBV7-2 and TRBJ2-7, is GAGVSQSPSNKVTEKGKDVELRCDPISGHTALYWYRQSLGQGLEFLIYFQGNSAPDKSGLPSDRFSAERTGGSVSTLTIQRTQQEDSAVYLCASSFGQAYEQYFGPGTRLTVT.

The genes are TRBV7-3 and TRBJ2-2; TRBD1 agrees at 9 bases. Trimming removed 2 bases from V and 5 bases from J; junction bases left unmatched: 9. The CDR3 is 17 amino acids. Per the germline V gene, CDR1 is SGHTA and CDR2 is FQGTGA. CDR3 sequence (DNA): TGTGCCAGCAGCTTACAAACGGGACAGGGACGGACCGGGGAGCTGTTTTTT. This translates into CASSLQTGQGRTGELFF.

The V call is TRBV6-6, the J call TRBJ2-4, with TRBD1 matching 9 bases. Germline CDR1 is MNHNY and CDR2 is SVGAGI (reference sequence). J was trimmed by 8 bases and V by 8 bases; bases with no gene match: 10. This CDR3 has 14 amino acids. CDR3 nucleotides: TGTGCCAGCGTATTGGGACAGGGCTGGGACATTCAGTACTTC. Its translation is CASVLGQGWDIQYF.

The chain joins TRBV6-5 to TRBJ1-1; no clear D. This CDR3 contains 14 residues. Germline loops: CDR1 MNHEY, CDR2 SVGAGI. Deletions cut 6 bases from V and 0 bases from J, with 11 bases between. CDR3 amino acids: CASSLEFMNTEAFF. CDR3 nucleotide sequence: TGTGCCAGCAGCCTCGAATTCATGAACACTGAAGCTTTCTTT.

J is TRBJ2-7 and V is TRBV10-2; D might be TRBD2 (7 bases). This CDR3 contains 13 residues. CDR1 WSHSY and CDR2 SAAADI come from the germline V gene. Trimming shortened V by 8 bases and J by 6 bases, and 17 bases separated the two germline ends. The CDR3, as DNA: TGCGCCAGCCTGGGGGGGGCGCTTAGCGAGCAGTACTTC. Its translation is CASLGGALSEQYF.

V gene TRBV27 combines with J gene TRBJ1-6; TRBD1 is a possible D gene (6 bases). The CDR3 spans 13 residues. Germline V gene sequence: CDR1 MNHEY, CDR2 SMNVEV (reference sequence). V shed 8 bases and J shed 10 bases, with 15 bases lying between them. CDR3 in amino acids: CASSKGGGSPLHF. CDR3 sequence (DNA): TGTGCCAGCTCCAAGGGGGGAGGATCACCCCTCCACTTT.

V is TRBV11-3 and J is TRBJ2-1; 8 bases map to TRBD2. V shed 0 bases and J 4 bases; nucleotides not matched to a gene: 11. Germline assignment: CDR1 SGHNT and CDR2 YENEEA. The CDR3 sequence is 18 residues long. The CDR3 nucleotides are TGTGCCAGCAGCTTAGACCCCCCAAGGAGCGGGAGATACAATGAGCAGTTCTTC. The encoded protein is CASSLDPPRSGRYNEQFF.

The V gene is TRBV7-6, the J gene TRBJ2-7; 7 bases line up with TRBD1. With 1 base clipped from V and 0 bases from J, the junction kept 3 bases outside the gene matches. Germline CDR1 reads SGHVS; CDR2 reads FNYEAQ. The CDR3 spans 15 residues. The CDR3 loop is CASSLGDSSSYEQYF. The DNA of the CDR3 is TGTGCCAGCAGCTTAGGGGACAGTTCCTCCTACGAGCAGTACTTC.